This is a list of T cell receptor beta chains from one sample in a study of PD-1 blockade in classical Hodgkin lymphoma. Assay: immunoSEQ multiplex PCR; the TCRdb copy retains only in-frame clones and omits some. Altogether some 22,000 clones are present, about 72% being singletons, with the ten largest covering around 1.2%. The source material was CD4+ T cells from blood, sampled before the fourth cycle of nivolumab. Source of these receptors: a human donor with classical Hodgkin lymphoma. CDR3s include the opening cysteine and the closing phenylalanine or tryptophan.

v_gene: TRBV2; len: 11; j_gene: TRBJ1-5; CDR3aa: CASSGLGPQHF
v_gene: TRBV6-5; len: 11; j_gene: TRBJ2-7; CDR3aa: CASREKYEQYF
v_gene: TRBV14; len: 11; j_gene: TRBJ2-5; CDR3aa: CASSHGETQYF
v_gene: TRBV5-1; len: 17; j_gene: TRBJ2-7; CDR3aa: CASSLLQGRGAVYEQYF
v_gene: TRBV7-2; len: 13; j_gene: TRBJ2-3; CDR3aa: CASRSGLTDTQYF
v_gene: TRBV29-1; len: 14; j_gene: TRBJ2-3; CDR3aa: CSVAYGGATDTQYF
v_gene: TRBV6-4; len: 13; j_gene: TRBJ2-5; CDR3aa: CASSDGQGGTQYF
v_gene: TRBV10-3; len: 15; j_gene: TRBJ1-2; CDR3aa: CAISESGTGRYGYTF
v_gene: TRBV5-4; len: 15; j_gene: TRBJ1-6; CDR3aa: CASSRLQGGNSPLHF
v_gene: TRBV10-3; len: 14; j_gene: TRBJ1-4; CDR3aa: CATGQGATNEKLFF
v_gene: TRBV5-5; len: 17; j_gene: TRBJ2-2; CDR3aa: CASSFVVEQGNTGELFF
v_gene: TRBV27; len: 15; j_gene: TRBJ1-6; CDR3aa: CASSPLGGGISPLHF
v_gene: TRBV7-2; len: 13; j_gene: TRBJ1-6; CDR3aa: CASSPLHNSPLHF
v_gene: TRBV4-1; len: 15; j_gene: TRBJ1-1; CDR3aa: CASSQQGAGNTEAFF
v_gene: TRBV7-2; len: 14; j_gene: TRBJ1-4; CDR3aa: CASSLEQRNEKLFF
v_gene: TRBV2; len: 13; j_gene: TRBJ2-2; CDR3aa: CASLGGYAGELFF
v_gene: TRBV29-1; len: 13; j_gene: TRBJ2-7; CDR3aa: CSGQGIGSYEQYF
v_gene: TRBV5-5; len: 15; j_gene: TRBJ1-6; CDR3aa: CASSLDAGSVSPLHF
v_gene: TRBV5-4; len: 17; j_gene: TRBJ1-6; CDR3aa: CASSQEDFGQANSPLHF
v_gene: TRBV4-3; len: 14; j_gene: TRBJ2-2; CDR3aa: CASSQDLGPGELFF
v_gene: TRBV7-2; len: 14; j_gene: TRBJ1-5; CDR3aa: CASSTDRADQPQHF
v_gene: TRBV6-5; len: 16; j_gene: TRBJ1-2; CDR3aa: CASSYSGGQGGYGYTF